This T cell receptor (beta chain) was captured by sequencing in a study of blood T cell repertoires in COVID-19. Authors' processing steps: Scientists estimated how many nucleated cells there were by amplifying reference gene primers. The data were produced by immunoSEQ multiplex PCR, yet TCRdb's version contains in-frame clones alone and is incomplete. From that table come the V and J calls and clone size; the DNA was used to work out D and trimming. The sample comprises some 81,000 clones, about 95% of which are singletons, and about 4.5% rests with the top ten. Per the germline V gene, CDR1 is LNHDA and CDR2 is SQIVND (reference sequence). The J segment lost 2 bases and the V segment lost 5 bases, leaving 3 bases of the junction unmatched. The CDR3 runs 13 residues.

The sequence was collected from a human donor with active COVID-19. The donor label of this sample is uncertain. The sequencing input was peripheral blood. The chain has TRBV19 and TRBJ2-7; 7 bases are shared with TRBD1. The CDR3: CASSRDRPYEQYF. The DNA for the CDR3 is TGTGCCAGTAGTCGGGACAGACCCTACGAGCAGTACTTC.